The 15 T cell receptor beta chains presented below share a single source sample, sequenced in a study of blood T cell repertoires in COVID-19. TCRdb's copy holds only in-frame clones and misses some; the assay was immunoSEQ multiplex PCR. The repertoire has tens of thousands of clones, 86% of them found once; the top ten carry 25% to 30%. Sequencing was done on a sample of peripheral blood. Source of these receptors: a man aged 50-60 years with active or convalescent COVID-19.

CDR3 bases: TGTGCCAGCAGCCCCGGACTAGTGGCCGATGAGCAGTTCTTC. Protein: CASSPGLVADEQFF. The chain joins TRBV5-4 to TRBJ2-1; 7 bases agree with TRBD2. This CDR3 is built from 14 residues. CDR1 and CDR2 (germline): SGHNT, YYREEE (reference sequence). V gave up 4 bases and J gave up 8 bases; unmatched junction bases: 9. Together with reference TRBV5-4 and TRBJ2-1, the CDR3 gives the full variable domain: ETGVTQSPTHLIKTRGQQVTLRCSSQSGHNTVSWYQQALGQGPQFIFQYYREEENGRGNFPPRFSGLQFPNYSSELNVNALELDDSALYLCASSPGLVADEQFFGPGTRLTVL.

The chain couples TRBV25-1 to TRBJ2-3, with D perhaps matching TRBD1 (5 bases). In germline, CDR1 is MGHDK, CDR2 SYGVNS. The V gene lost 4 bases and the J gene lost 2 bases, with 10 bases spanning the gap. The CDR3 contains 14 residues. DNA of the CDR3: TGTGCCAGCAGTGGAAGGGGCTTCACAGATACGCAGTATTTT. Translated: CASSGRGFTDTQYF. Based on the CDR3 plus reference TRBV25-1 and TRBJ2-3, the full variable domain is EADIYQTPRYLVIGTGKKITLECSQTMGHDKMYWYQQDPGMELHLIHYSYGVNSTEKGDLSSESTVSRIRTEHFPLTLESARPSHTSQYLCASSGRGFTDTQYFGPGTRLTVL.

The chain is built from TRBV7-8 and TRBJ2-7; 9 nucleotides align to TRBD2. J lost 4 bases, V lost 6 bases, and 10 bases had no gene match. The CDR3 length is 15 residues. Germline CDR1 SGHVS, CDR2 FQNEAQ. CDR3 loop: CASSNGASGIYEQYF. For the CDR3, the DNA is TGTGCCAGCAGTAATGGGGCTAGCGGGATATACGAGCAGTACTTC.

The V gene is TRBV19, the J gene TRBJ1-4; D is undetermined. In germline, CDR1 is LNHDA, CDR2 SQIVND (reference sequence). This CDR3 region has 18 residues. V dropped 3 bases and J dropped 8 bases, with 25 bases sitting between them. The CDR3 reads CASSISIPGVINPEKLFF. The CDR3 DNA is TGTGCCAGTAGTATTTCGATTCCAGGCGTAATTAACCCCGAAAAACTGTTTTTT.

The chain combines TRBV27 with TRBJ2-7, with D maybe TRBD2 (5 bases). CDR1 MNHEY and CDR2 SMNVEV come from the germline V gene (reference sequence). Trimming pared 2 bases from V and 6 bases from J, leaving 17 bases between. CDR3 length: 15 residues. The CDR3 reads CASSLKSPWTGEQYF. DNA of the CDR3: TGTGCCAGCAGTTTAAAATCCCCATGGACTGGCGAGCAGTACTTC.

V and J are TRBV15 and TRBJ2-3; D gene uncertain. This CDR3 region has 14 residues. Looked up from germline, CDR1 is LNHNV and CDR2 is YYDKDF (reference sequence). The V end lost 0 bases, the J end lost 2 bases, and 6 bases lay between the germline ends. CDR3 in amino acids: CATSRDKNTDTQYF. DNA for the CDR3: TGTGCCACCAGCAGAGATAAAAACACAGATACGCAGTATTTT.

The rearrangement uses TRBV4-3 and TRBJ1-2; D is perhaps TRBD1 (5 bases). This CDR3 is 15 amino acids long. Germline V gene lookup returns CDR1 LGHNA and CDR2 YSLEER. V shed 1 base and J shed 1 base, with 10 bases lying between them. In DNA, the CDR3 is TGCGCCAGCAGCCAAGGGGCCAGGGTTAACTATGGCTACACCTTC. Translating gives CASSQGARVNYGYTF.

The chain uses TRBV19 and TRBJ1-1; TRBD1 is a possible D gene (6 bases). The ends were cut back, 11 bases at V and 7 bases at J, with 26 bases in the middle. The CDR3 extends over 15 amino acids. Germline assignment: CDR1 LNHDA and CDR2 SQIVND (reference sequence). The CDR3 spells CAARPIGTHGGEAFF. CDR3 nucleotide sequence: TGTGCCGCACGACCTATAGGGACACATGGTGGTGAAGCTTTCTTT.

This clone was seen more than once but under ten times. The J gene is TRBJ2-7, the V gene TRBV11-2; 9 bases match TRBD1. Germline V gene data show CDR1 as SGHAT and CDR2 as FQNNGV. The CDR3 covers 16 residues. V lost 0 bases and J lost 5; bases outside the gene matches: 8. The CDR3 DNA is TGTGCCAGCAGCTTAGATTGGGTGGGACAGGGCCACGAGCAGTACTTC. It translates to CASSLDWVGQGHEQYF.

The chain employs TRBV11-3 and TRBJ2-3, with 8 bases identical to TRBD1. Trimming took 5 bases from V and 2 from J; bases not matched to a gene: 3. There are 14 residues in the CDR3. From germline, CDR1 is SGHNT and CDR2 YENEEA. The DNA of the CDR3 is TGTGCCAGCAGCCGGGACAGGTACACAGATACGCAGTATTTT. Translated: CASSRDRYTDTQYF.

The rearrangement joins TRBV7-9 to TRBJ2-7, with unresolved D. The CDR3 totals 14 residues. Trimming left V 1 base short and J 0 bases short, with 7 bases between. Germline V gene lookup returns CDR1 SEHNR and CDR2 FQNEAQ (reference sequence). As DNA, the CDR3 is TGTGCCAGCAGCTTAGGCAGGTCCTCCTACGAGCAGTACTTC. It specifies CASSLGRSSYEQYF. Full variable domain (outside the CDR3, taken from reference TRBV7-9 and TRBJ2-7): DTGVSQNPRHKITKRGQNVTFRCDPISEHNRLYWYRQTLGQGPEFLTYFQNEAQLEKSRLLSDRFSAERPKGSFSTLEIQRTEQGDSAMYLCASSLGRSSYEQYFGPGTRLTVT.

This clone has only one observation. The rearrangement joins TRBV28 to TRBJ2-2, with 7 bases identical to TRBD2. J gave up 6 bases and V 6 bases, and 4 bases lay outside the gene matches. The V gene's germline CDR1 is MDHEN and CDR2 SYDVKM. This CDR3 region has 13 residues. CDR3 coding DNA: TGTGCCAGCAGCCGCGGACTAGCCGGGGAGCTGTTTTTT. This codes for CASSRGLAGELFF.

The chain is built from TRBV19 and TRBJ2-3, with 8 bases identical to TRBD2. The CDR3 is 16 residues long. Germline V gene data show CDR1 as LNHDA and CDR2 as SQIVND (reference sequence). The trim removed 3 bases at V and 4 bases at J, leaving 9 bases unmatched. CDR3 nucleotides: TGTGCCAGTAGTATCGCCAGCGGGAGTATTTCAGATACGCAGTATTTT. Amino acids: CASSIASGSISDTQYF.

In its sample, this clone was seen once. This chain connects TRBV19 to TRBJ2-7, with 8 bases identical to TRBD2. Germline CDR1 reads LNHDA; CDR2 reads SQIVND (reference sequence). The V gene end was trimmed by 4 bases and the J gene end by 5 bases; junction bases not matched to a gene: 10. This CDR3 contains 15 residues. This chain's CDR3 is CASSTIAGSPHEQYF. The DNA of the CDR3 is TGTGCCAGTAGTACTATAGCGGGATCACCCCACGAGCAGTACTTC.

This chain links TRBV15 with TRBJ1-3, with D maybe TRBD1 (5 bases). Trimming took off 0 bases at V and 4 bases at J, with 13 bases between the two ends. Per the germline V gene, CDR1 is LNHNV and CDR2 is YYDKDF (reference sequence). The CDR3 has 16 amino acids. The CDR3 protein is CATSREVGVSGNTIYF. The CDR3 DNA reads TGTGCCACCAGCAGAGAGGTAGGGGTGAGCGGAAACACCATATATTTT.